These 25 T cell receptor beta chains share one sample of origin, sequenced in a study of cytomegalovirus exposure and HLA in healthy donors. Assay: immunoSEQ multiplex PCR; the TCRdb copy retains only in-frame clones and omits some. Of 73,000 or so clones listed, around 94% are singletons. The sequenced material came from PBMCs. These TCRs come from a woman between 18 and 30 years old in good health and CMV-seropositive.

The gene calls are TRBV7-9 and TRBJ1-4, with D possibly matching TRBD1 (5 bases). V shed 7 bases and J shed 7 bases, with 13 bases lying between them. CDR3 length: 13 residues. Germline V gene sequence: CDR1 SEHNR, CDR2 FQNEAQ (reference sequence). CDR3 coding DNA: TGTGCCAGCAACAAAAACGGGGGTGAAAAACTGTTTTTT. Translating gives CASNKNGGEKLFF.

This clone was seen once. The CDR3 sequence is CASSSTDTSNTQYF. The CDR3 DNA reads TGTGCCAGCAGCTCAACCGACACCTCTAATACGCAGTATTTT. V gene TRBV7-9 combines with J gene TRBJ2-3, with D hard to call. The germline CDR1 and CDR2 sequences are SEHNR and FQNEAQ (reference sequence). The CDR3 is 14 residues long. Trimming removed 4 bases from V and 7 bases from J, with 15 bases in between.

The chain employs TRBV4-1 and TRBJ2-7, with 11 bases aligning to TRBD2. V lost 1 base, J lost 3 bases, and 5 bases stayed unmatched. Germline CDR1 MGHRA, CDR2 YSYEKL. This CDR3 has 16 residues. The CDR3 DNA is TGCGCCAGCAGCCAAGCGACTAGCGGGGCCTTCTACGAGCAGTACTTC. It translates to CASSQATSGAFYEQYF.

The J gene is TRBJ2-5, the V gene TRBV14; 8 bases match TRBD2. CDR3 length equals 19 residues. The J segment lost 0 bases and the V segment lost 2 bases, leaving 14 bases of the junction unmatched. Germline CDR1 is SGHDN and CDR2 is FVKESK. The CDR3 region has the DNA TGTGCCAGCAGCCAACACTCGACTGGGACTAGGGGGGACCAAGAGACCCAGTACTTC. It yields the protein CASSQHSTGTRGDQETQYF.

The CDR3: CASAFARAYEQYF. CDR3 sequence (DNA): TGTGCCAGCGCGTTCGCCAGGGCCTACGAGCAGTACTTC. J is TRBJ2-7 and V is TRBV27; maybe TRBD1 (5 bases). The V and J ends lost 8 bases and 2 bases respectively, with 13 bases between them. CDR3 length: 13 residues. The germline V gene has CDR1 MNHEY and CDR2 SMNVEV (reference sequence).

The CDR3 here is CASSQRTGARGYTF. CDR3 DNA sequence: TGTGCCAGCAGCCAACGGACAGGGGCGCGAGGCTACACCTTC. The rearrangement links TRBV4-2 to TRBJ1-2; 9 positions match TRBD1. J lost 8 bases, V lost 2 bases, and 6 bases had no gene match. In germline, CDR1 is LGHNA, CDR2 YNFKEQ. The CDR3 runs 14 residues.

The gene calls are TRBV5-1 and TRBJ1-4, with D unresolved. The V gene lost 0 bases and the J gene lost 4 bases, with 10 bases spanning the gap. Germline CDR1 SGHRS, CDR2 YFSETQ. The CDR3 totals 15 residues. The CDR3 DNA follows: TGCGCCAGCAGCTTGGGCCGGGGATTTAATGAAAAACTGTTTTTT. Its translation is CASSLGRGFNEKLFF.

This clone was seen only once. This rearrangement joins TRBV2 to TRBJ1-2; TRBD1 matches 12 bases. Germline CDR1 and CDR2: SNHLY and FYNNEI. V lost 9 bases, J lost 8 bases, and 7 bases stayed unmatched. This CDR3 is built from 13 residues. CDR3 DNA: TGTGCCAGGAGGGACAGGGGGCTCGGGGGCTACACCTTC. Amino acid sequence: CARRDRGLGGYTF.

The rearrangement uses TRBV28 and TRBJ1-1; tentatively, D is TRBD1 (5 bases). The V end was cut by 1 base, the J end by 1 base, with 10 bases between. Germline V CDR1 and CDR2: MDHEN, SYDVKM. The CDR3 is 15 amino acids. For the CDR3, the DNA is TGTGCCAGCAGTTTATCAGGGCTCGAGAACACTGAAGCTTTCTTT. It specifies CASSLSGLENTEAFF. Full variable domain (remainder filled in from reference TRBV28 and TRBJ1-1): DVKVTQSSRYLVKRTGEKVFLECVQDMDHENMFWYRQDPGLGLRLIYFSYDVKMKEKGDIPEGYSVSREKKERFSLILESASTNQTSMYLCASSLSGLENTEAFFGQGTRLTVV.

The V call is TRBV19, the J call TRBJ2-7; maybe TRBD2 (6 bases). Germline V CDR1 and CDR2: LNHDA, SQIVND (reference sequence). V was shortened by 2 bases and J by 0 bases, with 14 bases between the two germline ends. CDR3 size: 16 residues. The CDR3 region has the DNA TGTGCCAGTAGTATACTTGGCGGGGCCGTCTCCTACGAGCAGTACTTC. Translated: CASSILGGAVSYEQYF.

The J gene is TRBJ2-7, the V gene TRBV5-8; D is perhaps TRBD2 (6 bases). Germline V gene sequence: CDR1 SGHTS, CDR2 YDEGEE. V gave up 2 bases and J gave up 5 bases, with 17 bases separating them. The CDR3 has 15 residues. For the CDR3, the DNA is TGTGCCAGCAGCTTTAAGGTGGGAGGCCCGAACGAGCAGTACTTC. It specifies CASSFKVGGPNEQYF.

The chain joins TRBV19 to TRBJ2-3, with D possibly TRBD1 on 5 matching bases. From germline, CDR1 is LNHDA and CDR2 SQIVND (reference sequence). V lost 5 bases and J 5 bases, leaving 11 bases between the germline ends. The CDR3 runs 13 residues. This CDR3 reads CASSAYTGDTQYF. The CDR3 DNA reads TGTGCCAGTAGTGCTTATACAGGAGATACGCAGTATTTT.

The chain couples TRBV7-9 to TRBJ2-1, with 8 bases that match TRBD2. Germline lookup yields CDR1 SEHNR and CDR2 FQNEAQ (reference sequence). Trimming removed 0 bases from V and 0 bases from J; junction bases left unmatched: 7. The CDR3 totals 18 residues. In nucleotides, the CDR3 is TGTGCCAGCAGCTTAGCCCTAGCGGGCGTAAGCTCCTACAATGAGCAGTTCTTC. It encodes CASSLALAGVSSYNEQFF.

The CDR3 protein is CASSAQAPTNQPQHF. In DNA, the CDR3 is TGTGCCAGCAGTGCGCAGGCGCCAACTAATCAGCCCCAGCATTTT. The chain couples TRBV2 to TRBJ1-5; D gene ambiguous. The V gene lost 4 bases and the J gene lost 4 bases, with 14 bases spanning the gap. Per germline, CDR1 SNHLY and CDR2 FYNNEI. The CDR3 runs 15 residues.

This chain uses TRBV28 with TRBJ1-2; 7 positions match TRBD1. Trimming cost V 5 bases and J 7 bases; bases outside gene matches: 10. The CDR3 is 14 amino acids. Germline V gene lookup returns CDR1 MDHEN and CDR2 SYDVKM. The CDR3 DNA sequence: TGTGCCAGCAGTCAGCAAACAGGGGTGGGTGGCTACACCTTC. This translates into CASSQQTGVGGYTF.

The rearrangement uses TRBV30 and TRBJ1-1, with 10 bases matching TRBD1. V lost 3 bases to trimming and J lost 8 bases; unmatched junction nucleotides: 12. The CDR3 runs to 15 residues. The germline V gene encodes CDR1 GTSNPN and CDR2 SVGIG (reference sequence). CDR3 residues: CAWRTGTGAPYEAFF. The DNA of the CDR3 is TGTGCCTGGAGGACCGGGACAGGGGCCCCATACGAAGCTTTCTTT.

V usage is TRBV6-5 and J usage is TRBJ1-1; D unresolved. From germline, CDR1 is MNHEY and CDR2 SVGAGI. The V end lost 6 bases, the J end lost 1 base, and 12 bases lay between the germline ends. This CDR3 is 14 amino acids long. The DNA for the CDR3 is TGTGCCAGCAGAGCAGGACTTAGGAACACTGAAGCTTTCTTT. The encoded protein is CASRAGLRNTEAFF.

The chain recombines TRBV20-1 with TRBJ1-2, with TRBD1 identical over 7 bases. This CDR3 spans 9 amino acids. Germline loops: CDR1 DFQATT, CDR2 SNEGSKA (reference sequence). The CDR3 spells CSPGQRYTF. CDR3 DNA: TGCAGCCCGGGACAGCGATACACCTTC.

V usage is TRBV7-2 and J usage is TRBJ2-3, with D possibly matching TRBD2 (6 bases). This CDR3 contains 15 residues. The germline CDR1 and CDR2 sequences are SGHTA and FQGNSA. V lost 3 bases and J 3 bases, leaving 13 bases between the germline ends. CDR3 protein: CASSLGGVGTDTQYF. The CDR3 region has the DNA TGTGCCAGCAGCTTGGGCGGGGTGGGGACAGATACGCAGTATTTT.

This clone has a single count. The rearrangement joins TRBV5-4 to TRBJ1-2; 7 bases map to TRBD1. Germline trimming cut 2 bases from V and 4 bases from J; bases unmatched to any gene: 8. The CDR3 spans 15 residues. CDR1 and CDR2 from the germline V gene are SGHNT and YYREEE (reference sequence). The DNA for the CDR3 is TGTGCCAGCAGCTTTGGAAACAGGGGCGGCTATGGCTACACCTTC. As protein: CASSFGNRGGYGYTF.

The genes are TRBV7-9 and TRBJ1-2; unclear D gene. The germline V gene encodes CDR1 SEHNR and CDR2 FQNEAQ (reference sequence). CDR3 length: 15 residues. The V end lost 1 base, the J end lost 5 bases, and 14 bases lay between the germline ends. CDR3 loop: CASSLEAGHAYGYTF. As DNA, the CDR3 is TGTGCCAGCAGCTTAGAGGCAGGTCACGCATATGGCTACACCTTC.

V gene TRBV5-1 combines with J gene TRBJ2-7, with TRBD2 matching over 8 bases. The CDR3 spans 16 residues. Germline assignment: CDR1 SGHRS and CDR2 YFSETQ. V was clipped by 4 bases and J by 0 bases; unmatched bases: 9. Written as DNA, the CDR3 is TGCGCCAGCAGCCTCCTGGGGCGGGGGGCCTCCTACGAGCAGTACTTC. Translating gives CASSLLGRGASYEQYF.

The chain couples TRBV28 to TRBJ2-1, with D possibly TRBD1 on 6 matching bases. Germline V gene lookup returns CDR1 MDHEN and CDR2 SYDVKM. Trimming shortened V by 3 bases and J by 0 bases, and 12 bases separated the two germline ends. The CDR3 extends over 16 amino acids. This CDR3 is CASSLQGSGSYNEQFF. Written as DNA, the CDR3 is TGTGCCAGCAGTTTGCAGGGGTCCGGCTCCTACAATGAGCAGTTCTTC.

The chain couples TRBV6-5 to TRBJ1-6; 7 bases match TRBD1. The trim removed 5 bases at V and 6 bases at J, leaving 4 bases unmatched. Per the germline V gene, CDR1 is MNHEY and CDR2 is SVGAGI. The CDR3 extends over 14 amino acids. DNA of the CDR3: TGTGCCAGCAGTCGCACAGGGGTTAATTCACCCCTCCACTTT. It specifies CASSRTGVNSPLHF.

J is TRBJ2-3 and V is TRBV1; the table gives TRBD2 as D, unverified against the DNA. TRBV1 is a pseudogene locus. The CDR3 covers 16 residues. The CDR3 bases are TGCACCAGCAGCCCTCAAACCGTTGACTCGACAGATACGCAGTATTTT. Translated, it gives CTSSPQTVDSTDTQYF.